This is a list of T cell receptor beta chains from one sample in a study of blood T cell repertoires in COVID-19. Generated by immunoSEQ multiplex PCR, the TCRdb table keeps only in-frame clones and is missing some. The sample holds more than 95,000 clones; roughly 90% are singletons and the top ten take approximately 8.7%. The sample taken for sequencing was peripheral blood. Source of these receptors: a man in his 70s who had recovered from COVID-19. Both conserved end residues are part of each CDR3. A D gene is named only where the DNA matches it firmly. A clone size is listed for some rows: how often the clone was seen (once, few, many), or a class if it is expanded.

cdr3_aa cdr3_nt d_call j_call v_call clone_size
CASSPRGQTNQPQHF TGTGCCAGCAGCCCCAGGGGACAGACGAATCAGCCCCAGCATTTT TRBD1 TRBJ1-5 TRBV6-5 once
CASSDLLGGDTQYF TGTGCCAGCAGCGACCTTTTAGGAGGTGATACGCAGTATTTT NA TRBJ2-3 TRBV5-4 NA
CSVEDRGKSEKLFF TGCAGCGTGGAAGACAGGGGAAAGAGTGAAAAACTGTTTTTT TRBD1 TRBJ1-4 TRBV29-1 NA
CASSLRGSFTDTQYF TGTGCCAGCAGCTTGAGGGGTTCCTTCACAGATACGCAGTATTTT NA TRBJ2-3 TRBV5-4 NA
CASSLQIEETQYF TGTGCCAGCTCCTTACAGATTGAAGAGACCCAGTACTTC NA TRBJ2-5 TRBV18 once
CASSGALNTEAFF TGTGCCAGCAGCGGGGCCTTGAACACTGAAGCTTTCTTT NA TRBJ1-1 TRBV5-4 NA
CASSFRGPGANVLTF TGTGCCAGCAGCTTCAGGGGACCTGGGGCCAACGTCCTGACTTTC NA TRBJ2-6 TRBV7-3 NA
CASSKERGVRYCEQYF TGTGCCAGCAGCAAAGAACGGGGAGTCAGGTATTGCGAGCAGTACTTC NA TRBJ2-7 TRBV21-1 NA
CASSAWDRATGELFF TGTGCCAGTAGTGCCTGGGACAGGGCCACCGGGGAGCTGTTTTTT TRBD1 TRBJ2-2 TRBV19 NA
CASSWGQGYEQYF TGTGCCAGCAGTTGGGGACAGGGCTACGAGCAGTACTTC TRBD1 TRBJ2-7 TRBV12-3/TRBV12-4 NA
CASSFGQKGGEAFF TGTGCCAGCAGTTTCGGACAAAAAGGGGGTGAAGCTTTCTTT NA TRBJ1-1 TRBV27 NA
CASSRTVNTEAFF TGTGCCAGTAGCAGGACAGTAAACACTGAAGCTTTCTTT NA TRBJ1-1 TRBV19 NA
CASSQDLGGNGYTF TGTGCCAGCAGCCAAGATCTGGGGGGTAATGGCTACACCTTC NA TRBJ1-2 TRBV4-2 NA
CASSGLTSGPYEQYF TGCGCCAGCAGCGGACTGACTAGCGGACCCTACGAGCAGTACTTC TRBD2 TRBJ2-7 TRBV5-1 NA
CASSLGGSNEKLFF TGTGCCAGCAGCTTAGGAGGTAGTAATGAAAAACTGTTTTTT NA TRBJ1-4 TRBV7-9 NA
CASSQDRGLNQPQHF TGTGCCAGCAGCCAGGATAGGGGTTTGAATCAGCCCCAGCATTTT NA TRBJ1-5 TRBV5-4 NA
CASAPDNEQFF TGTGCCAGCGCCCCGGACAATGAGCAGTTCTTC NA TRBJ2-1 TRBV18 NA
CASSALAGGNYNEQFF TGTGCCAGCTCAGCCCTGGCGGGGGGTAACTACAATGAGCAGTTCTTC TRBD2 TRBJ2-1 TRBV18 NA
CATSRARAGQETQYF TGTGCCACCAGCAGAGCGAGGGCGGGCCAAGAGACCCAGTACTTC NA TRBJ2-5 TRBV15 NA
CASTLGASTDTQYF TGTGCCAGCACCCTGGGAGCTAGCACAGATACGCAGTATTTT NA TRBJ2-3 TRBV5-4 NA
CASSLGWVDRFQETQYF TGTGCCAGCAGCTTAGGGTGGGTCGACAGATTCCAAGAGACCCAGTACTTC NA TRBJ2-5 TRBV7-2 NA
CASSLVASGMTDTQYF TGCGCCAGCAGCTTGGTAGCTAGCGGGATGACAGATACGCAGTATTTT TRBD2 TRBJ2-3 TRBV5-1 NA
CASSLAPDTSYEQYF TGTGCCAGCAGCTTAGCCCCGGACACCTCCTACGAGCAGTACTTC NA TRBJ2-7 TRBV7-6 NA
CASSQQVSGANVLTF TGTGCCAGCTCACAACAGGTATCTGGGGCCAACGTCCTGACTTTC NA TRBJ2-6 TRBV18 NA
CASSESSGVSYEQYF TGTGCCAGCAGCGAGTCTAGCGGCGTCTCCTACGAGCAGTACTTC TRBD2 TRBJ2-7 TRBV9 NA
CASTPLSDGGSQPQHF TGTGCCAGTACCCCCCTCTCGGACGGGGGAAGCCAGCCCCAGCATTTT NA TRBJ1-5 TRBV19 few
CASSLGQNTEAFF TGTGCCAGCAGCTTAGGACAGAACACTGAAGCTTTCTTT NA TRBJ1-1 TRBV7-9 NA
CASSLDLPRQPQHF TGTGCCAGCAGCTTAGATCTTCCCAGACAGCCCCAGCATTTT NA TRBJ1-5 TRBV11-3 NA
CASRVGTDYEQYF TGTGCCAGCAGGGTTGGGACAGACTACGAGCAGTACTTC TRBD1 TRBJ2-7 TRBV6-5 NA
CASSSTPLAGGTDTQYF TGTGCCAGCAGCTCGACTCCGCTAGCGGGAGGGACAGATACGCAGTATTTT TRBD2 TRBJ2-3 TRBV7-2 NA
CASSSRSSGNTIYF TGTGCCAGCAGTTCCCGGAGTTCTGGAAACACCATATATTTT NA TRBJ1-3 TRBV27 NA
CASSFPDRIYEQYF TGCGCCAGCAGCTTCCCGGACAGGATTTACGAGCAGTACTTC TRBD1 TRBJ2-7 TRBV5-1 NA
CASSEQLAAGEQYF TGTGCCAGCAGTGAGCAACTAGCGGCCGGGGAGCAGTACTTC TRBD2 TRBJ2-7 TRBV2 NA
CASSILVHEQFF TGTGCCAGCAGTATACTAGTCCATGAGCAGTTCTTC NA TRBJ2-1 TRBV28 NA
CASSLSGADTF TGTGCCAGCAGCTTGAGCGGGGCAGATACCTTC NA TRBJ1-2 TRBV5-6 NA